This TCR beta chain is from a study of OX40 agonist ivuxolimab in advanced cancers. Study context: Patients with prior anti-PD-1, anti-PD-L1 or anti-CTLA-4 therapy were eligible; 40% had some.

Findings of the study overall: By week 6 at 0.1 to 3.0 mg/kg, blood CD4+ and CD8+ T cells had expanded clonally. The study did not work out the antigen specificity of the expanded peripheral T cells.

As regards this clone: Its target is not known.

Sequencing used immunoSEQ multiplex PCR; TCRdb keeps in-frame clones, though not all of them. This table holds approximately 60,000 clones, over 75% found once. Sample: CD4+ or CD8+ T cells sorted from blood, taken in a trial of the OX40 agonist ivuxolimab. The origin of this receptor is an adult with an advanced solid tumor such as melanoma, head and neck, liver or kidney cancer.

CDR3 protein: CASSYSDLDTGELFF. The CDR3 DNA reads as TGTGCCAGCAGTTACTCCGACCTCGACACCGGGGAGCTGTTTTTT. The chain joins TRBV6-5 to TRBJ2-2; no definite D call. Germline-derived CDR1 and CDR2 are MNHEY and SVGAGI. The CDR3 consists of 15 residues. V lost 0 bases, J lost 3 bases, and 8 bases lay in between.